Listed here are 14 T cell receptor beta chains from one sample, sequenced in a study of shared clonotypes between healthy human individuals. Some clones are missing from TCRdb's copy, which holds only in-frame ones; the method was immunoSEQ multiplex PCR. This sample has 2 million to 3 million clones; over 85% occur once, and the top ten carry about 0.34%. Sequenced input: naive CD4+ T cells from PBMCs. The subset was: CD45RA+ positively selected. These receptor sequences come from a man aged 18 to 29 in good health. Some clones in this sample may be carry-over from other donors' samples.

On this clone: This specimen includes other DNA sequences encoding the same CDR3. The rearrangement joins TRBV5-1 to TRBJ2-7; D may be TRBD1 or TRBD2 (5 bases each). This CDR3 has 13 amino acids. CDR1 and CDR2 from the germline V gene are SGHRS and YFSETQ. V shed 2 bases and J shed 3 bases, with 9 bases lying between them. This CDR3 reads CASSFPGSYEQYF. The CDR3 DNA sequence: TGCGCCAGCAGCTTTCCAGGGAGCTACGAGCAGTACTTC.

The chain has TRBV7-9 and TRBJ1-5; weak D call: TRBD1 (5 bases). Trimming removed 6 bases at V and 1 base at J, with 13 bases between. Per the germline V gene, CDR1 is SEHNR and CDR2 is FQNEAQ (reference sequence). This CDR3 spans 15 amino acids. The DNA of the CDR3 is TGTGCCAGCAGATCCGGATGGGACAGCAATCAGCCCCAGCATTTT. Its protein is CASRSGWDSNQPQHF.

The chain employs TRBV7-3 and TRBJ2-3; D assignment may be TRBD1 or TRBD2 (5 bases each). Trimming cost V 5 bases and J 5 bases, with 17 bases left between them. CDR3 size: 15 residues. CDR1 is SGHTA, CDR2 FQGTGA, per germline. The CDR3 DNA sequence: TGTGCCAGCAGCCCCGAGGGGCGGGCCGGAGATACGCAGTATTTT. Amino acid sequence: CASSPEGRAGDTQYF.

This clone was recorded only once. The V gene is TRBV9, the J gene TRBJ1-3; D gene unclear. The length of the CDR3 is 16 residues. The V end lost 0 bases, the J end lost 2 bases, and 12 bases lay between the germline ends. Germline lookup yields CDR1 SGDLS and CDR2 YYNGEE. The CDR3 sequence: CASSVGMGVTGNTIYF. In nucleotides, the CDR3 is TGTGCCAGCAGCGTAGGTATGGGCGTAACTGGAAACACCATATATTTT.

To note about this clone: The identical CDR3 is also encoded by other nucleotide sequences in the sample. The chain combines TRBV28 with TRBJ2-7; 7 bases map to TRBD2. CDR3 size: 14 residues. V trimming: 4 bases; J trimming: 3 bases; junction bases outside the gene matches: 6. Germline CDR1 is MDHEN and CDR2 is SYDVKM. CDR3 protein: CASSSGGLGYEQYF. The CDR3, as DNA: TGTGCCAGCAGTTCCGGTGGACTAGGCTACGAGCAGTACTTC.

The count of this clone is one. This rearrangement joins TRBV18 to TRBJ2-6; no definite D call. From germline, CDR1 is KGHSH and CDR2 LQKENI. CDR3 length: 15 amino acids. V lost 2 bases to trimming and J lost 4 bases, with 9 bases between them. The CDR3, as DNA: TGTGCCAGCTCACCAGAAACCGCGGGGGCCAACGTCCTGACTTTC. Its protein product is CASSPETAGANVLTF. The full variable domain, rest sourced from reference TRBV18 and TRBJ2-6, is NAGVMQNPRHLVRRRGQEARLRCSPMKGHSHVYWYRQLPEEGLKFMVYLQKENIIDESGMPKERFSAEFPKEGPSILRIQQVVRGDSAAYFCASSPETAGANVLTFGAGSRLTVL.

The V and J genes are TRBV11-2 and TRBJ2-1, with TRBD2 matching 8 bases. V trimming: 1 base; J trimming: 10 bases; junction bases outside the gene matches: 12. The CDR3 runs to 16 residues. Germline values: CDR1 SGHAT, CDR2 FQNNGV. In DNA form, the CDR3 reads TGTGCCAGCAGCTTAGGGGCACTAGCGGCCGCCGGGGAGCAGTTCTTC. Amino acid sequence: CASSLGALAAAGEQFF.

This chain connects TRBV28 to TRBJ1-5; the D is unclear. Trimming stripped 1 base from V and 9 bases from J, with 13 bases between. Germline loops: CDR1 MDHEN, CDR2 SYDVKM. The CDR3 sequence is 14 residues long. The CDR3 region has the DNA TGTGCCAGCAGTTTATCTCCGCCGGTTGGGCCCCAGCATTTT. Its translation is CASSLSPPVGPQHF.

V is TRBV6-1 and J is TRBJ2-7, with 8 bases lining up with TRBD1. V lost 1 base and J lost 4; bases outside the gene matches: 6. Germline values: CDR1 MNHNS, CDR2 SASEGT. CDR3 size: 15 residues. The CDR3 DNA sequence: TGTGCCAGCAGTGAAGGTACAGGGGGTTTTTACGAGCAGTACTTC. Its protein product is CASSEGTGGFYEQYF.

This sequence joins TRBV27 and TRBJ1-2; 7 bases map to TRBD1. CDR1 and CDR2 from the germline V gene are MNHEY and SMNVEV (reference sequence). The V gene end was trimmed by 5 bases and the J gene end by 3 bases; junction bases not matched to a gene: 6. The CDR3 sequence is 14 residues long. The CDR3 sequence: CASSLYTGDYGYTF. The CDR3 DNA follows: TGTGCCAGCAGTCTATATACAGGGGACTATGGCTACACCTTC.

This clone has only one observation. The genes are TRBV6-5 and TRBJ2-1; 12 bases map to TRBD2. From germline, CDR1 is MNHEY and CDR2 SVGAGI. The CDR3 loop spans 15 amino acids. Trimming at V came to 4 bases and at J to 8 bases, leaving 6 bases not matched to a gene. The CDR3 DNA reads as TGTGCCAGCAGTTCCCAACTAGCGGGAGGCTATGAGCAGTTCTTC. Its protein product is CASSSQLAGGYEQFF.

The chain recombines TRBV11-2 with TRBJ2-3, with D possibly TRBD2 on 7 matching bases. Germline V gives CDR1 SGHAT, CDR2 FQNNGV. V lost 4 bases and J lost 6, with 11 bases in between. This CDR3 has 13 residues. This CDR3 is CASSWAGADTQYF. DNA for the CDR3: TGTGCCAGCAGCTGGGCGGGGGCCGATACGCAGTATTTT.

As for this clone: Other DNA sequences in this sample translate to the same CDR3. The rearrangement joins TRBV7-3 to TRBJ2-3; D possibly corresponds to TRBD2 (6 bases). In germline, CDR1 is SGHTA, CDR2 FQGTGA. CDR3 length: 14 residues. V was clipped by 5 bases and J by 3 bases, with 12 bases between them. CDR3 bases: TGTGCCAGCAGCCCCGGGAGTAGTACAGATACGCAGTATTTT. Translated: CASSPGSSTDTQYF.

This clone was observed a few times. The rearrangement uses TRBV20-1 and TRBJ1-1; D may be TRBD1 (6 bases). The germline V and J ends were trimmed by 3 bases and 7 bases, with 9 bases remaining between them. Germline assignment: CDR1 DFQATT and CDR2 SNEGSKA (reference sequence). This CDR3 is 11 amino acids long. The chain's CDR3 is CSARRTVEAFF. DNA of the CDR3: TGCAGTGCTAGGCGGACAGTTGAAGCTTTCTTT.